The 14 T cell receptor beta chains below were found in one sample sequenced in a study of Ad26.COV2.S vaccination and SARS-CoV-2 variants. Treatment denoted: 15 to 20 received Ad26.COV2.S at low or high dose, single or two shots; roughly 5 received placebo; per-sample allocation not given. Collection of the samples took place on day 63 after the first injection of vaccine or placebo. Some clones are missing from TCRdb's copy, which holds only in-frame ones; the method was immunoSEQ multiplex PCR. The table has 440,000 or so clones, about 90% seen once; the top ten hold 1.5% to 2%. The sample in question was peripheral blood, obtained in a trial of Ad26.COV2.S vaccine versus placebo. Source of these receptors: a person aged 18-60 years who received the Ad26.COV2.S COVID-19 vaccine or a placebo.

The V gene is TRBV6-2 or TRBV6-3, the J gene TRBJ1-5; possible D gene TRBD1, 6 bases. The CDR3 extends over 17 amino acids. Germline CDR1 and CDR2: MNHEY and SVGEGT. Trimming took 2 bases from V and 6 from J, leaving 20 bases between them. DNA for the CDR3: TGTGCCAGCAGTTACCCCTCGGGACACGGAAATAGTCAGCCCCAGCATTTT. Translating gives CASSYPSGHGNSQPQHF.

The chain joins TRBV10-2 to TRBJ2-1; weak D call: TRBD2 (6 bases). The CDR3 runs 12 residues. Per the germline V gene, CDR1 is WSHSY and CDR2 is SAAADI. Trimming pared 5 bases from V and 6 bases from J, leaving 8 bases between. The CDR3, as DNA: TGCGCCAGCAGTCCCGGGGGCAATGAGCAGTTCTTC. Protein: CASSPGGNEQFF.

The rearrangement uses TRBV28 and TRBJ2-2, with TRBD1 matching 10 bases. Germline V gene lookup returns CDR1 MDHEN and CDR2 SYDVKM. Trimming at V came to 6 bases and at J to 3 bases, leaving 13 bases not matched to a gene. CDR3 length: 18 residues. Here the CDR3 DNA reads TGTGCCAGCAGCTCCCTGAGACAGGGGGCGAGGGACACCGGGGAGCTGTTTTTT. It codes for CASSSLRQGARDTGELFF.

This clone was seen just once. J is TRBJ1-1 and V is TRBV4-1; 9 bases map to TRBD1. The CDR3 loop spans 16 amino acids. The trim removed 4 bases at V and 4 bases at J, leaving 10 bases unmatched. CDR1 is MGHRA and CDR2 is YSYEKL in the germline V gene. CDR3 nucleotides: TGCGCCAGCAGCCGGGGGGACAGGGCAATGGGCACTGAAGCTTTCTTT. Protein sequence: CASSRGDRAMGTEAFF.

This clone has only one observation. The chain carries TRBV6-2 or TRBV6-3 and TRBJ2-2, with TRBD2 matching over 11 bases. The CDR3 consists of 15 residues. The germline CDR1 and CDR2 sequences are MNHEY and SVGEGT. The V and J ends lost 5 bases and 6 bases, in that order; junction bases with no gene match: 5. The CDR3 sequence is CASSPGTSGSGELFF. CDR3 nucleotides: TGTGCCAGCAGTCCGGGGACTAGCGGCTCCGGGGAGCTGTTTTTT.

This clone came up a few times. The rearrangement links TRBV7-2 to TRBJ2-1, with 9 positions matching TRBD2. The V segment lost 6 bases and the J segment 2 bases; nucleotides outside the gene matches: 8. The CDR3 loop spans 16 amino acids. Looked up from germline, CDR1 is SGHTA and CDR2 is FQGNSA. CDR3 loop: CASRTHLAGAYNEQFF. For the CDR3, the DNA is TGTGCCAGCAGAACACATTTAGCGGGGGCCTACAATGAGCAGTTCTTC. The full variable domain, with the rest looked up from reference TRBV7-2 and TRBJ2-1, is GAGVSQSPSNKVTEKGKDVELRCDPISGHTALYWYRQSLGQGLEFLIYFQGNSAPDKSGLPSDRFSAERTGGSVSTLTIQRTQQEDSAVYLCASRTHLAGAYNEQFFGPGTRLTVL.

CDR3 in amino acids: CASRKAGTSAYNEQFF. The CDR3 DNA reads TGTGCCAGCCGGAAGGCCGGGACTAGTGCCTACAATGAGCAGTTCTTC. V usage is TRBV11-2 and J usage is TRBJ2-1; 8 bases are shared with TRBD2. The CDR3 is 16 residues long. From germline, CDR1 is SGHAT and CDR2 FQNNGV. The V gene end was trimmed by 8 bases and the J gene end by 2 bases; junction bases not matched to a gene: 11.

This chain's CDR3 is CASSSTAGGPYEQYF. In DNA, the CDR3 is TGTGCCAGCAGCTCTACAGCGGGGGGACCCTACGAGCAGTACTTC. This sequence joins TRBV7-9 and TRBJ2-7; 9 positions match TRBD2. The J segment lost 2 bases and the V segment lost 4 bases, leaving 6 bases of the junction unmatched. The germline V gene encodes CDR1 SEHNR and CDR2 FQNEAQ (reference sequence). The CDR3 sequence is 15 residues long.

The CDR3: CASSPQGANEKLFF. CDR3 DNA: TGTGCCAGCTCACCACAGGGGGCTAATGAAAAACTGTTTTTT. The chain uses TRBV18 and TRBJ1-4; possible D gene TRBD1, 6 bases. Germline CDR1 is KGHSH and CDR2 is LQKENI. This CDR3 is 14 amino acids long. V was pared by 1 base and J by 3 bases, with 6 bases between.

The J gene is TRBJ2-7, the V gene TRBV4-1; 12 bases align to TRBD2. From germline, CDR1 is MGHRA and CDR2 YSYEKL. This CDR3 contains 18 residues. V lost 1 base to trimming and J lost 2 bases; unmatched junction nucleotides: 9. Written as DNA, the CDR3 is TGCGCCAGCAGCCAAGGAGAGACTAGCGGGGGCCCTACCTACGAGCAGTACTTC. Protein sequence: CASSQGETSGGPTYEQYF.

V is TRBV7-2 and J is TRBJ2-1; 8 nucleotides match TRBD2. This CDR3 region has 13 residues. V gave up 4 bases and J gave up 7 bases; unmatched junction bases: 3. Germline values: CDR1 SGHTA, CDR2 FQGNSA. The CDR3 is CASSSSGGNEQFF. The CDR3 coding sequence is TGTGCCAGCAGCTCATCGGGGGGGAATGAGCAGTTCTTC.

The J gene is TRBJ2-1, the V gene TRBV4-1; D unclear. CDR1 is MGHRA and CDR2 is YSYEKL in the germline V gene. This CDR3 has 18 residues. V shed 0 bases and J shed 0 bases, with 15 bases lying between them. CDR3 in DNA: TGCGCCAGCAGCCAAGAGGGGTTGGCCACGAGCTCCTACAATGAGCAGTTCTTC. Translated: CASSQEGLATSSYNEQFF.

This rearrangement joins TRBV21-1 to TRBJ2-4; TRBD1, the D gene given by the table, was not confirmed from the DNA. TRBV21-1 constitutes a pseudogene. The CDR3 has 18 amino acids. CDR3 in amino acids: CATPRQGISHWSKNIQYF. Written as DNA, the CDR3 is TGTGCCACCCCGCGACAGGGGATCTCTCATTGGTCCAAAAACATTCAGTACTTC.

J is TRBJ2-2 and V is TRBV4-1; 14 bases align to TRBD2. V shed 3 bases, J shed 2 bases, and the junction held 5 bases outside the gene matches. The CDR3 loop spans 18 amino acids. CDR1 is MGHRA and CDR2 is YSYEKL in the germline V gene. The CDR3 nucleotides read TGCGCCAGCAGCCAGGGGGGGACTAGCGGGAGAAACACCGGGGAGCTGTTTTTT. Translated: CASSQGGTSGRNTGELFF.